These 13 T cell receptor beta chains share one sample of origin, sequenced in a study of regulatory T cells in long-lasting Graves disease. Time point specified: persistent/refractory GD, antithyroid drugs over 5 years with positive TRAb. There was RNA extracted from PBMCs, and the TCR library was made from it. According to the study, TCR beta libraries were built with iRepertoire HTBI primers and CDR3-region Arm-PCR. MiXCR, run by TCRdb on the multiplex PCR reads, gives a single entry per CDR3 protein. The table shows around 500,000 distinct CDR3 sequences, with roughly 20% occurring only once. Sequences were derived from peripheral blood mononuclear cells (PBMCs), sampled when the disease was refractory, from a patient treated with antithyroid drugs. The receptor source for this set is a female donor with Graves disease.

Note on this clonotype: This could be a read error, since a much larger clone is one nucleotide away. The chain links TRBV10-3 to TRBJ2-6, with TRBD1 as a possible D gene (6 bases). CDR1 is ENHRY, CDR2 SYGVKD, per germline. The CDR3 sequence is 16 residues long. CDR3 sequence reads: CAISGQASSGANILTF. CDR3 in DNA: TGTGCCATCAGTGGACAGGCAAGCTCTGGGGCCAACATCCTGACTTTC.

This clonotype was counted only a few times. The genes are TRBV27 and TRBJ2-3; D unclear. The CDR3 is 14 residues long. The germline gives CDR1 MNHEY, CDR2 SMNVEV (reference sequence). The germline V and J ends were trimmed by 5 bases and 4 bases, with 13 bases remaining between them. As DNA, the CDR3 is TGTGCCAGCAGTCTATGGGGATTCGCAGATACGCAGTATTTT. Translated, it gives CASSLWGFADTQYF.

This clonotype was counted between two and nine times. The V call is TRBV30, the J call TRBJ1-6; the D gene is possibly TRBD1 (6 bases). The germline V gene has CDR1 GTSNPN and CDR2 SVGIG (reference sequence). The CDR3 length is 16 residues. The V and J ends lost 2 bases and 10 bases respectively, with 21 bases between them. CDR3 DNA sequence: TGTGCCTGGAGTCTCACTACGGGGGGCGCAGGATCACCCCTCCACTTT. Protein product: CAWSLTTGGAGSPLHF.

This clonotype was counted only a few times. The DNA for the CDR3 is TGCGCCAGCAGCCAAGATTCTGGCGGGACGGGTGGCTACACCTTC. Translated, it gives CASSQDSGGTGGYTF. This chain uses TRBV4-1 with TRBJ1-2; possible D gene TRBD1, 5 bases. The CDR3 length is 15 residues. Germline V gene lookup returns CDR1 MGHRA and CDR2 YSYEKL. V lost 0 bases and J lost 7, with 15 bases in between.

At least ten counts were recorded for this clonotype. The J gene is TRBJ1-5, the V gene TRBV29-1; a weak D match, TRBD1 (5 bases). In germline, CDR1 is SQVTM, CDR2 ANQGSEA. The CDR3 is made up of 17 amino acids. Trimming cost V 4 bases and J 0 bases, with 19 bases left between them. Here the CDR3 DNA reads TGCAGCGTTGTCCAGTGCGGGACGGGCGTTAGCAATCAGCCCCAGCATTTT. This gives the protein CSVVQCGTGVSNQPQHF.

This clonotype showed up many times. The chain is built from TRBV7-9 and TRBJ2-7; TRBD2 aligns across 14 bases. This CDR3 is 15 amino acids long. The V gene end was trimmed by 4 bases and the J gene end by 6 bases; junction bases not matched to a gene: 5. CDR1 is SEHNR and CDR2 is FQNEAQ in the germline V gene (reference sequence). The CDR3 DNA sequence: TGTGCCAGCAGCTCACCGGGACTAGCGGGAGCCGAGCAGTACTTC. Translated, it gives CASSSPGLAGAEQYF.

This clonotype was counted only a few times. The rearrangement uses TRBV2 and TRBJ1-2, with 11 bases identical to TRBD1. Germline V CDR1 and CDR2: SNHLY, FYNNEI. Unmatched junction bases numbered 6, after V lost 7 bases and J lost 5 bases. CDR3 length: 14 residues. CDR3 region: CASNPGQGGYGYTF. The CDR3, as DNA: TGTGCCAGCAACCCGGGACAGGGGGGATATGGCTACACCTTC.

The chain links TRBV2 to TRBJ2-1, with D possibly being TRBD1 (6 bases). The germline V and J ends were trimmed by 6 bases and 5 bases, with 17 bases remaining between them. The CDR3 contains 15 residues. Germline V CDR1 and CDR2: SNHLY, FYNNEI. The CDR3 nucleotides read TGTGCCAGCAGGGAAAGGACAGCTTTGGACAATGAGCAGTTCTTC. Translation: CASRERTALDNEQFF.

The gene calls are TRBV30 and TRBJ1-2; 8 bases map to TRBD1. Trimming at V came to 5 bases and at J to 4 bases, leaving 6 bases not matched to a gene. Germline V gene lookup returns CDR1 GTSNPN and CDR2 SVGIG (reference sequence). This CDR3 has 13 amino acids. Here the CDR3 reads CAWAGGAGYGYTF. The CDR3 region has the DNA TGTGCCTGGGCAGGGGGCGCAGGCTATGGCTACACCTTC.

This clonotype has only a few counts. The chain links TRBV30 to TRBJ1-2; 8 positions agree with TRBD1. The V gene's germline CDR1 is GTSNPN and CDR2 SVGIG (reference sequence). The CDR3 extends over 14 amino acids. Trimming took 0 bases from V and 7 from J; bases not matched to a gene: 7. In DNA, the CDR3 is TGTGCCTGGAGTGTAGGCCAGGGGGCGAGTGGCTACACCTTC. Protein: CAWSVGQGASGYTF.

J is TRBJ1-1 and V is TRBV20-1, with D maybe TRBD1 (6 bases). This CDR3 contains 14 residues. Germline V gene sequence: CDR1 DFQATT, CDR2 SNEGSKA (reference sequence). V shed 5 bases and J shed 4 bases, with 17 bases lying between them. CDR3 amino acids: CSAFLQGILTEAFF. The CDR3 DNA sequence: TGCAGTGCTTTCTTACAGGGAATACTCACTGAAGCTTTCTTT.

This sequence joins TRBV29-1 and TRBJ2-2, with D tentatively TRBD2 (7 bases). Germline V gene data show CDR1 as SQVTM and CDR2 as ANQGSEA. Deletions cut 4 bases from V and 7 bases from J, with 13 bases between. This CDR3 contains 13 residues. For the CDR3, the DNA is TGCAGCGTTGTTCGGGGGGCGGACGGGGAGCTGTTTTTT. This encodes CSVVRGADGELFF.

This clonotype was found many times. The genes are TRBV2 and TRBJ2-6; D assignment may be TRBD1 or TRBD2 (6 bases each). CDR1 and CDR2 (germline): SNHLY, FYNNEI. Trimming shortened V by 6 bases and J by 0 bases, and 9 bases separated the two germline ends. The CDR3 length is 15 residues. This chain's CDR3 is CASSEGGSGANVLTF. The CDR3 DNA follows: TGTGCCAGCAGCGAGGGGGGCTCTGGGGCCAACGTCCTGACTTTC.